This TCR beta chain was observed in a study of post-analysis software for immune sequencing data. Study-level background: Multiple sclerosis in the patients followed relapsing-remitting, secondary progressive and progressive-relapsing courses. Study results and caveats: Included in a set of a few TRBV segments more frequent in patients than controls were TRBV5-6, TRBV5-1 and TRBV20-1. Samples prepared in the same batch strongly co-clustered by F measure. Controls had significantly higher normalized Chao1 diversity than multiple sclerosis patients.

Incorporated into the TCR beta cDNA libraries were unique molecular identifiers, which served to reduce PCR and sequencing biases. TCRdb reanalysed the PCR reads using MiXCR and keeps one entry per CDR3 protein. The sample has around 710,000 distinct CDR3 sequences, about 45% seen once. There are a few counts of this clonotype. Its specificity is unknown. The J segment lost 2 bases and the V segment lost 6 bases, leaving 7 bases of the junction unmatched. The length of the CDR3 is 15 residues. The germline V gene encodes CDR1 MDHEN and CDR2 SYDVKM. This sequence joins TRBV28 and TRBJ2-7; 10 nucleotides align to TRBD2. Sequencing was carried out using blood. This TCR derives from a girl aged 10 to 17 with multiple sclerosis. CDR3 DNA sequence: TGTGCCAGCAGACCGGGACTAGCGCTAACCTACGAGCAGTACTTC. This gives the protein CASRPGLALTYEQYF.